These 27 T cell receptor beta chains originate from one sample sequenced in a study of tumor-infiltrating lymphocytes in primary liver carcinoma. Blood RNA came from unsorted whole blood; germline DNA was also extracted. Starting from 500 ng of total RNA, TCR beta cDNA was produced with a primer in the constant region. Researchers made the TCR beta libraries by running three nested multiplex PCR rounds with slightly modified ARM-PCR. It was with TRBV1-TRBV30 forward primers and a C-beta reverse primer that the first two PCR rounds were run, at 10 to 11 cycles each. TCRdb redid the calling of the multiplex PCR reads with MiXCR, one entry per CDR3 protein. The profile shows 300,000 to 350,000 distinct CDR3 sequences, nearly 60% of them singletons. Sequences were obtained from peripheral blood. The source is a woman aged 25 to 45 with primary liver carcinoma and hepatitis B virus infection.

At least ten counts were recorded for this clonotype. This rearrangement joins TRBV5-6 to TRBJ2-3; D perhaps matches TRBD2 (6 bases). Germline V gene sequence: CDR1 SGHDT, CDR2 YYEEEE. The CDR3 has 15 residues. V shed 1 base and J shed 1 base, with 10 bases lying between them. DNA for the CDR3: TGTGCCAGCAGCTTGCCGGCGGGACGCACAGATACGCAGTATTTT. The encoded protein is CASSLPAGRTDTQYF.

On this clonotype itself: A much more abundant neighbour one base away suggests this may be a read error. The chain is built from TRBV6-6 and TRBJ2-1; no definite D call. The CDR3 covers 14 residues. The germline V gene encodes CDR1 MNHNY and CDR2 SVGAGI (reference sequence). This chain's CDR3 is CASSYSPTYDEQFF. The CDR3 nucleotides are TGTGCCAGCAGTTACTCGCCTACCTACGATGAGCAGTTCTTC.

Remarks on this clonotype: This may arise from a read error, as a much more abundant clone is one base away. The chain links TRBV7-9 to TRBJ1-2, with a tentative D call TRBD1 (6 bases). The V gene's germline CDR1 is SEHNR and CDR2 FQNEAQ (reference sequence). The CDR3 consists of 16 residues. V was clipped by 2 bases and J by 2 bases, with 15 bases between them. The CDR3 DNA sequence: TGTGCCAGCAGCTTACGGACGGGGACACCCAACTATGGCTACACCTTC. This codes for CASSLRTGTPNYGYTF.

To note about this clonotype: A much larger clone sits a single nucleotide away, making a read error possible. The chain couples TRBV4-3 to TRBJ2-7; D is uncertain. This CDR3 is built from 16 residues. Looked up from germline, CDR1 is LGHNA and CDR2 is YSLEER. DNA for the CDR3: TGCACCAGCAGCCAAGATAGGGCAGGACCTCCCTACGAGCAGTACTTC. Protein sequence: CTSSQDRAGPPYEQYF.

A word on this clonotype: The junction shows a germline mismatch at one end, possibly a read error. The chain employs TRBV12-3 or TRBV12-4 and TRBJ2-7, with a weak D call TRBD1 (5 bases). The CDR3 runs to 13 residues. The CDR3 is CASSLQGNDERYF. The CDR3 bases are TGTGCCAGCAGTTTACAGGGTAACGACGAGCGGTACTTC.

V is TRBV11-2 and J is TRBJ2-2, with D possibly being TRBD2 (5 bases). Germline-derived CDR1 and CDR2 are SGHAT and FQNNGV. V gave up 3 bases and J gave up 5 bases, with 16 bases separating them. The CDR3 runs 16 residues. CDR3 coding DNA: TGTGCCAGCAGCTTTACGGTGGGAGTTAGGACCGGGGAGCTGTTTTTT. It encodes CASSFTVGVRTGELFF.

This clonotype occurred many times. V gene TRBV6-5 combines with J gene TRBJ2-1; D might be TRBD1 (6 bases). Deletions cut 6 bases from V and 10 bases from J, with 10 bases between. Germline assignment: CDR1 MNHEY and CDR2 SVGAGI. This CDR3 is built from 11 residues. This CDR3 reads CASRRQGEQFF. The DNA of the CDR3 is TGTGCCAGCAGACGTCAGGGGGAGCAGTTCTTC.

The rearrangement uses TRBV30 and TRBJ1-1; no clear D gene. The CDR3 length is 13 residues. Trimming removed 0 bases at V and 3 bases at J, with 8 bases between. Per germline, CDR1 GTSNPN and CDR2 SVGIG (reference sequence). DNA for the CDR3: TGTGCCTGGAGTGTTTGGCTCCACACTGAAGCTTTCTTT. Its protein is CAWSVWLHTEAFF.

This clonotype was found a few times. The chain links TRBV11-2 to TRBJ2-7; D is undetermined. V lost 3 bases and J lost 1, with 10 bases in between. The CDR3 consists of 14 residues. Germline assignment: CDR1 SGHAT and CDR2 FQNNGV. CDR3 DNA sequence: TGTGCCAGCAGCTTTAACGGACCTTCCTACGAGCAGTACTTC. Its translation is CASSFNGPSYEQYF.

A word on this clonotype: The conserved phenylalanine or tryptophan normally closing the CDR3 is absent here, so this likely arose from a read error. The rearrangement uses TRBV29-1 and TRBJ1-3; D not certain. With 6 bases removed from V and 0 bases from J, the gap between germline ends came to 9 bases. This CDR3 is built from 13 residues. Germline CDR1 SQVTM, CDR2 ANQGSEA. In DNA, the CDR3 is TGCAGCGTCGGATATACCTCTGGAAACACCATATATTCT. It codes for CSVGYTSGNTIYS.

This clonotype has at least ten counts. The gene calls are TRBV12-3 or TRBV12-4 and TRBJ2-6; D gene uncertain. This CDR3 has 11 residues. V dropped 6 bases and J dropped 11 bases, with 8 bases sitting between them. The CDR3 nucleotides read TGTGCCAGCAGCTCAGACTACGTCCTGACTTTC. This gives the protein CASSSDYVLTF.

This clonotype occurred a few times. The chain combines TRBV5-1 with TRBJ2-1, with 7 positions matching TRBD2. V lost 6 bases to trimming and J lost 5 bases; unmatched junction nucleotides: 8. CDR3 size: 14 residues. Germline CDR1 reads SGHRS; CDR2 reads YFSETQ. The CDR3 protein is CASTSGIVNNEQFF. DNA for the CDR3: TGCGCCAGCACCAGCGGGATAGTAAACAATGAGCAGTTCTTC. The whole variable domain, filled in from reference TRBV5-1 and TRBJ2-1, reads KAGVTQTPRYLIKTRGQQVTLSCSPISGHRSVSWYQQTPGQGLQFLFEYFSETQRNKGNFPGRFSGRQFSNSRSEMNVSTLELGDSALYLCASTSGIVNNEQFFGPGTRLTVL.

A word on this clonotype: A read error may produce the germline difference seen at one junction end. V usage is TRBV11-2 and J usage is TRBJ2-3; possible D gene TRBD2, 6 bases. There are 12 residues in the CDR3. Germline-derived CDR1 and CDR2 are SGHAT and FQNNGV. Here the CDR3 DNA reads TGTGTCAGCAGCTTAGCGGCAGATACGCAGTATTTT. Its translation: CVSSLAADTQYF. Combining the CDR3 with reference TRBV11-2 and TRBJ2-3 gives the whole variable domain EAGVAQSPRYKIIEKRQSVAFWCNPISGHATLYWYQQILGQGPKLLIQFQNNGVVDDSQLPKDRFSAERLKGVDSTLKIQPAKLEDSAVYLCVSSLAADTQYFGPGTRLTVL.

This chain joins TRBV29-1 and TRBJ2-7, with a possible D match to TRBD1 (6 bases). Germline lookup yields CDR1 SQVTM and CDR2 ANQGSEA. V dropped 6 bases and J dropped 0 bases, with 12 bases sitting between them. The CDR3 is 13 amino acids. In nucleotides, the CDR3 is TGCAGCGTCCAGGACAGAAACTCCTACGAGCAGTACTTC. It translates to CSVQDRNSYEQYF.

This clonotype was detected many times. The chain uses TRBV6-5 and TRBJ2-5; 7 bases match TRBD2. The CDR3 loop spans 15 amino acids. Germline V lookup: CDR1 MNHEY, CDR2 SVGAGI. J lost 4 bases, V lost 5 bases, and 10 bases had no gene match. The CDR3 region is CASSRRGGPAETQYF. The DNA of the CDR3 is TGTGCCAGCAGTAGGCGGGGAGGGCCAGCAGAGACCCAGTACTTC.

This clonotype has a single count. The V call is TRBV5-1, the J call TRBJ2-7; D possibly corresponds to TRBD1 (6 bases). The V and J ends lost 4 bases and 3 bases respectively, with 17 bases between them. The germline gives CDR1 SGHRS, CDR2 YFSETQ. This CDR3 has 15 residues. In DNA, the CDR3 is TGCGCCAGCAGCGCGTCAGGACAGCTTGGCTACGAGCAGTACTTC. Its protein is CASSASGQLGYEQYF.

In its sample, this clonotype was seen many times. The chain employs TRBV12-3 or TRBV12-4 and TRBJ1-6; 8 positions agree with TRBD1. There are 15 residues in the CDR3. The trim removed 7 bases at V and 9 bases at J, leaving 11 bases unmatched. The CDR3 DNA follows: TGTGCCAGCAACAAAGGGACAGGCTTCTCTTCACCCCTCCACTTT. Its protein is CASNKGTGFSSPLHF.

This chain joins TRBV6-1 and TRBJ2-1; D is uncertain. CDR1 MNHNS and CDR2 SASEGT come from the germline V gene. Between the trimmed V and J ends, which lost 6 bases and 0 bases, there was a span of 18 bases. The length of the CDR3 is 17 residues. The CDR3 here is CASSPLSLRSSYNEQFF. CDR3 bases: TGTGCCAGCAGCCCCCTGAGTTTGCGGAGCTCCTACAATGAGCAGTTCTTC.

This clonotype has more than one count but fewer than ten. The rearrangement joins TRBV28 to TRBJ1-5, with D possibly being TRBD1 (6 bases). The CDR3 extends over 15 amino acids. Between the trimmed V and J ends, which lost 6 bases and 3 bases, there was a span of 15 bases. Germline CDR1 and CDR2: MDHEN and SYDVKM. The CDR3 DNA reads TGTGCCAGCAGCCAACAGGGCCGTGACAATCAGCCCCAGCATTTT. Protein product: CASSQQGRDNQPQHF.

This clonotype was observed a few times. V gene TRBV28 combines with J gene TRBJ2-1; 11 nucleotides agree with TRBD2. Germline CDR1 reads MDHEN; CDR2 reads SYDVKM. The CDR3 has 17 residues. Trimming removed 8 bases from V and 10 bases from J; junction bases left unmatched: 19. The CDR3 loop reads CASCRRLAGGRGVEQFF. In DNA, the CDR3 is TGTGCCAGCTGCCGCAGGCTAGCGGGAGGAAGGGGGGTGGAGCAGTTCTTC.

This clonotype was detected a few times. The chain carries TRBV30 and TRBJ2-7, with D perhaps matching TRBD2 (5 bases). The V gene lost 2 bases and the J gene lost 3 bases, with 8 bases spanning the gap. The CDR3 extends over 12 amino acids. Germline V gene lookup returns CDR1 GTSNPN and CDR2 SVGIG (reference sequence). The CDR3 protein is CAWSSGDYEQYF. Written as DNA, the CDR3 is TGTGCCTGGAGTTCCGGGGACTACGAGCAGTACTTC. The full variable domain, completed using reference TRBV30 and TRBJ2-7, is SQTIHQWPATLVQPVGSPLSLECTVEGTSNPNLYWYRQAAGRGLQLLFYSVGIGQISSEVPQNLSASRPQDRQFILSSKKLLLSDSGFYLCAWSSGDYEQYFGPGTRLTVT.

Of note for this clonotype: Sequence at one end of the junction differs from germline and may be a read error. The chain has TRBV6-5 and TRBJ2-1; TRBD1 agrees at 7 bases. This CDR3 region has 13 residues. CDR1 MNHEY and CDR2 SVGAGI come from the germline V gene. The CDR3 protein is CPSNRQGDNEQFF. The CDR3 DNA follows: TGTCCCAGTAACAGACAGGGAGACAATGAGCAGTTCTTC.

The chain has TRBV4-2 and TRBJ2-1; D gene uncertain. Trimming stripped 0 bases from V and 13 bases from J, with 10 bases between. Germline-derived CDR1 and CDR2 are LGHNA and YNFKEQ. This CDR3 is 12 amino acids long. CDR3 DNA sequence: TGTGCCAGCAGCCAAGATCAGGTGCCCCAGTTCTTC. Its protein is CASSQDQVPQFF.

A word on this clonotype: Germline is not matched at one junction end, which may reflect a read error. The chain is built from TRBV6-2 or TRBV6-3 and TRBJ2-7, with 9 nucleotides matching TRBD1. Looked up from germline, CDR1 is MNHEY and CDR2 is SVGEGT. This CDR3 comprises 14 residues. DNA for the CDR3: TGTGTCAGCAAATACAGGGGGCCGGGGTACGAGCAGTACTTC. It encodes CVSKYRGPGYEQYF.

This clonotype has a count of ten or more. Here the CDR3 DNA reads TGTGCCAGCAGTTACACGGGGCCGAGTGGCTACACCTTC. Protein: CASSYTGPSGYTF. The chain combines TRBV6-2 or TRBV6-3 with TRBJ1-2, with D perhaps TRBD1 (5 bases). CDR1 is MNHEY and CDR2 is SVGEGT in the germline V gene. Trimming pared 2 bases from V and 7 bases from J, leaving 11 bases between. The CDR3 has 13 residues.

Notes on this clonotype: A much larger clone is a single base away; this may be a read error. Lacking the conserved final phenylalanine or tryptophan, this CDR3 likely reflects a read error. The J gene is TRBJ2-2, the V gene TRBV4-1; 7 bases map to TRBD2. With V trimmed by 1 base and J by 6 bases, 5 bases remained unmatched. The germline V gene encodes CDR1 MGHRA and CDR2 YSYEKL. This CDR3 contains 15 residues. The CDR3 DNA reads TGCGCCAGCAGCCAAGGGGAGGGGTGGTCCGGGGAGCTGTTTTCT. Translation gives CASSQGEGWSGELFS.

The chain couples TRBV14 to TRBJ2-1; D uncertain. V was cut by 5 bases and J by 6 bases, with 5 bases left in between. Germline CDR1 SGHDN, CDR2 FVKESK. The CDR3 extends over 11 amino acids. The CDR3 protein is CASSGGNEQFF. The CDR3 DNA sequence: TGTGCCAGCAGCGGTGGCAATGAGCAGTTCTTC. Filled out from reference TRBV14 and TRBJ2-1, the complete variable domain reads EAGVTQFPSHSVIEKGQTVTLRCDPISGHDNLYWYRRVMGKEIKFLLHFVKESKQDESGMPNNRFLAERTGGTYSTLKVQPAELEDSGVYFCASSGGNEQFFGPGTRLTVL.